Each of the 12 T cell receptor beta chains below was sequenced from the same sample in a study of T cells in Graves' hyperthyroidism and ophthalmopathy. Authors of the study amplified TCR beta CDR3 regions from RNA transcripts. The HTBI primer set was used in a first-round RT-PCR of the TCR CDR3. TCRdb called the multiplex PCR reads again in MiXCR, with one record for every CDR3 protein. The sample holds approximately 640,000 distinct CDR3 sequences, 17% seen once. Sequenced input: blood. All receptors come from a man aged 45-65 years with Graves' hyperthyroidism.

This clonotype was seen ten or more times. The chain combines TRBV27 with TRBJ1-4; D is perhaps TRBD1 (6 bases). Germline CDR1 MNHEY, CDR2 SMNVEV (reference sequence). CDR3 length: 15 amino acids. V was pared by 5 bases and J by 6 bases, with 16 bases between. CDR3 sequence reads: CASSPLWGADEKLFF. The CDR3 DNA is TGTGCCAGCAGTCCGCTGTGGGGGGCTGATGAAAAACTGTTTTTT.

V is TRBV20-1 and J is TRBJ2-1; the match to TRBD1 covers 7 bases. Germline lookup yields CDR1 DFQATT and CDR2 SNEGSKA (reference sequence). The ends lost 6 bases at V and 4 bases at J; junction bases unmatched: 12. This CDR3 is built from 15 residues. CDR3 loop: CSADPRDSLYNEQFF. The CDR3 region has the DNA TGCAGTGCCGACCCCAGGGACAGCCTATACAATGAGCAGTTCTTC.

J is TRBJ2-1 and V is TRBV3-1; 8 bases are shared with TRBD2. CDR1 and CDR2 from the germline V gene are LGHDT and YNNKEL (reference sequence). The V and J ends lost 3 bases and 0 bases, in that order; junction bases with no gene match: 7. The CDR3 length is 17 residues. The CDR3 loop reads CASSQEIAGSSYNEQFF. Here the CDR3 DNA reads TGTGCCAGCAGCCAGGAAATAGCGGGAAGCTCCTACAATGAGCAGTTCTTC.

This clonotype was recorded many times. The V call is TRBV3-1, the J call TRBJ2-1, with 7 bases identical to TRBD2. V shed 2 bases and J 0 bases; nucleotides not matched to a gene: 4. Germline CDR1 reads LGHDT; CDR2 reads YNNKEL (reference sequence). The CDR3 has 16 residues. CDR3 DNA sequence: TGTGCCAGCAGCCAAACTAGCGCTGGCTCCTACAATGAGCAGTTCTTC. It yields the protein CASSQTSAGSYNEQFF.

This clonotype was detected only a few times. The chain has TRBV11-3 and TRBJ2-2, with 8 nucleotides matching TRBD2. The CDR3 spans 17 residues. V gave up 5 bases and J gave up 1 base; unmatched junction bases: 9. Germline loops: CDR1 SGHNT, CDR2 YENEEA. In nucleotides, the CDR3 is TGTGCCAGCAGCCCCCCCAATAGCGGGAAGAACACCGGGGAGCTGTTTTTT. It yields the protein CASSPPNSGKNTGELFF.

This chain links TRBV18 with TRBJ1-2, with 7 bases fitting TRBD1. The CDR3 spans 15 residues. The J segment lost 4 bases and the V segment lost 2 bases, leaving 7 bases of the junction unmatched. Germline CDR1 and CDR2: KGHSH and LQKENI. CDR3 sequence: CASSPTGEGRYGYTF. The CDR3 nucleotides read TGTGCCAGCTCACCAACAGGGGAAGGTCGCTATGGCTACACCTTC.

The CDR3 is CASSFRTGGLRFAEAFF. The DNA for the CDR3 is TGTGCCAGCAGTTTTAGGACAGGGGGCCTCAGATTTGCTGAAGCTTTCTTT. The chain links TRBV27 to TRBJ1-1, with 11 bases identical to TRBD1. The V segment lost 3 bases and the J segment 6 bases; nucleotides outside the gene matches: 12. This CDR3 has 17 residues. CDR1 MNHEY and CDR2 SMNVEV come from the germline V gene (reference sequence).

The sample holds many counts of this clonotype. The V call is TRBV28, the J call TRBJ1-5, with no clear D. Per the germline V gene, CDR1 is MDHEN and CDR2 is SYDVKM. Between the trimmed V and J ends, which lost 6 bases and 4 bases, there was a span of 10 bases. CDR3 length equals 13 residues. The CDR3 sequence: CASSPRLNQPQHF. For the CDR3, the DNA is TGTGCCAGCAGCCCCCGCCTAAATCAGCCCCAGCATTTT.

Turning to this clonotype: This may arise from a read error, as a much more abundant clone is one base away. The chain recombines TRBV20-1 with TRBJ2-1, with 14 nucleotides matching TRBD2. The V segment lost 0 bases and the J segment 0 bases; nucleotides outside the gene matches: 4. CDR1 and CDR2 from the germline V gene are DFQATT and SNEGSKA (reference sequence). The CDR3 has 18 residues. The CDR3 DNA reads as TGCAGTGCTAGAGATGGGACTAGCGGGGGAAGCTCCTACAATGAGCAGTTCTTC. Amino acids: CSARDGTSGGSSYNEQFF.

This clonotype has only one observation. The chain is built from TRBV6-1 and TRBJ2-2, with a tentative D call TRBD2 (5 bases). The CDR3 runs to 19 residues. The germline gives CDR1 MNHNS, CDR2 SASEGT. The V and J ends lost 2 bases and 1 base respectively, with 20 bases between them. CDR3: CASSELSLPAGGNTGELFF. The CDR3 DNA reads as TGTGCCAGCAGTGAACTATCGTTACCGGCGGGCGGGAACACCGGGGAGCTGTTTTTT.

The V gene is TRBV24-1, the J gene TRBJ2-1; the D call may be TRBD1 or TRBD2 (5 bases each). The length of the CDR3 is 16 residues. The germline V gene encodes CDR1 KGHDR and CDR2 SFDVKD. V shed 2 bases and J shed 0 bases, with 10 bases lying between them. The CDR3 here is CATSDYEGRSYNEQFF. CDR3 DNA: TGTGCCACCAGTGATTATGAGGGGCGCTCCTACAATGAGCAGTTCTTC.

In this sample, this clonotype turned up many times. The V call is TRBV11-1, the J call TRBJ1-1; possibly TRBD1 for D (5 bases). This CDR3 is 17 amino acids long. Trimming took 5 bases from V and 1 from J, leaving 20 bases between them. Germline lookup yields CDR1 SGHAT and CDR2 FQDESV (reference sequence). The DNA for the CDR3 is TGTGCCAGCAGCCCGCATCCTCCCGGGGCGACGAACACTGAAGCTTTCTTT. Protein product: CASSPHPPGATNTEAFF.